The 14 T cell receptor beta chains below all came from one sample that was sequenced in a study of T cell changes during pregnancy in multiple sclerosis. Measured with immunoSEQ multiplex PCR; TCRdb has only the in-frame clones, and not every one. The table shows 37,000 or so clones, with roughly 91% occurring only once. Material: CD4+ T cells from peripheral blood mononuclear cells, obtained in the second trimester of pregnancy. The receptors were gathered from a female donor in good health, enrolled as a control in a pregnancy study.

The V and J genes are TRBV19 and TRBJ2-1, with 8 bases aligning to TRBD1. CDR1 and CDR2 from the germline V gene are LNHDA and SQIVND (reference sequence). V lost 9 bases and J lost 7; bases outside the gene matches: 8. This CDR3 is 13 amino acids long. The CDR3 bases are TGTGCCAGCCGGGACAGGTTTGCGAATGAGCAGTTCTTC. Amino acids: CASRDRFANEQFF.

The gene calls are TRBV27 and TRBJ1-1; perhaps TRBD1 as D (5 bases). The germline V and J ends were trimmed by 6 bases and 4 bases, with 15 bases remaining between them. The CDR3 sequence is 14 residues long. Germline-derived CDR1 and CDR2 are MNHEY and SMNVEV (reference sequence). CDR3 loop: CASSPAGVSTEAFF. CDR3 nucleotides: TGTGCCAGCAGCCCGGCGGGGGTGAGCACTGAAGCTTTCTTT.

The chain couples TRBV15 to TRBJ2-1; TRBD2 agrees at 12 bases. In germline, CDR1 is LNHNV, CDR2 YYDKDF (reference sequence). CDR3 size: 17 residues. V gave up 0 bases and J gave up 7 bases; unmatched junction bases: 7. The DNA of the CDR3 is TGTGCCACCAGCAGAGAGAGGCGGACTAGCGGGGTGAATGAGCAGTTCTTC. Translation: CATSRERRTSGVNEQFF.

The chain joins TRBV29-1 to TRBJ1-2, with TRBD1 matching over 8 bases. Germline CDR1 and CDR2: SQVTM and ANQGSEA. CDR3 length: 13 amino acids. V lost 7 bases to trimming and J lost 7 bases; unmatched junction nucleotides: 11. The CDR3 sequence is CSGSGGASSGYTF. DNA for the CDR3: TGCAGCGGATCAGGGGGCGCGAGTAGTGGCTACACCTTC.

The chain links TRBV5-1 to TRBJ2-5, with D possibly matching TRBD2 (5 bases). The germline V gene encodes CDR1 SGHRS and CDR2 YFSETQ. The CDR3 is 12 amino acids. Trimming shortened V by 9 bases and J by 2 bases, and 11 bases separated the two germline ends. CDR3 sequence (DNA): TGCGCCACCAAAGGAGGACAAGAGACCCAGTACTTC. Translation gives CATKGGQETQYF.

This clone appeared a few times. This chain connects TRBV6-6 to TRBJ2-1, with D maybe TRBD2 (6 bases). This CDR3 region has 16 residues. Germline V lookup: CDR1 MNHNY, CDR2 SVGAGI (reference sequence). V lost 6 bases and J lost 7, with 22 bases in between. The CDR3 bases are TGTGCCAGCAGCCTCCTTAGGGGTGGCGGGGCTAATGAGCAGTTCTTC. Protein product: CASSLLRGGGANEQFF.

The chain is built from TRBV10-3 and TRBJ1-2; D gene unclear. The V end lost 0 bases, the J end lost 4 bases, and 9 bases lay between the germline ends. Germline CDR1 is ENHRY and CDR2 is SYGVKD. The CDR3 contains 14 residues. The CDR3 sequence: CAISESRAFYGYTF. In DNA form, the CDR3 reads TGTGCCATCAGTGAGTCGAGGGCCTTCTATGGCTACACCTTC.

This chain joins TRBV5-1 and TRBJ2-5; D is uncertain. CDR1 is SGHRS and CDR2 is YFSETQ in the germline V gene. This CDR3 is built from 16 residues. Deletions cut 0 bases from V and 0 bases from J, with 12 bases between. The CDR3 DNA is TGCGCCAGCAGCTTGGGACTTCCTCCGTACCAAGAGACCCAGTACTTC. Amino acid sequence: CASSLGLPPYQETQYF.

The chain uses TRBV10-3 and TRBJ2-5; 7 bases line up with TRBD2. Trimming took 10 bases from V and 4 from J; bases not matched to a gene: 6. The CDR3 contains 12 residues. Germline V lookup: CDR1 ENHRY, CDR2 SYGVKD. Written as DNA, the CDR3 is TGTGCCACGGGAGGACTGGGAGAGACCCAGTACTTC. Its translation is CATGGLGETQYF.

The genes are TRBV10-3 and TRBJ2-3; 11 bases fit TRBD2. Unmatched junction bases numbered 12, after V lost 4 bases and J lost 0 bases. Germline V lookup: CDR1 ENHRY, CDR2 SYGVKD. The CDR3 is 19 residues long. The CDR3 protein is CAISASGLAGGTSTDTQYF. The CDR3 DNA reads TGTGCCATCAGTGCATCTGGCCTAGCGGGAGGCACTAGCACAGATACGCAGTATTTT.

The chain joins TRBV9 to TRBJ1-5, with 10 bases that match TRBD1. Per germline, CDR1 SGDLS and CDR2 YYNGEE. The CDR3 length is 19 residues. Losses at the gene ends were 4 bases for V and 2 bases for J; bases not matched to a gene: 15. The CDR3 is CASSPGQGGTMLRNQPQHF. In DNA, the CDR3 is TGTGCCAGCAGCCCTGGACAGGGGGGGACGATGTTGCGCAATCAGCCCCAGCATTTT.

V and J are TRBV18 and TRBJ2-7, with TRBD2 as a possible D gene (5 bases). Germline V gene lookup returns CDR1 KGHSH and CDR2 LQKENI. V shed 3 bases and J shed 7 bases, with 10 bases lying between them. The CDR3 runs to 12 residues. CDR3 sequence reads: CASSPIGVEQYF. The CDR3 nucleotides read TGTGCCAGCTCACCCATCGGGGTAGAGCAGTACTTC.

This rearrangement joins TRBV6-6 to TRBJ2-3; TRBD2 matches 9 bases. The CDR3 is made up of 16 amino acids. From germline, CDR1 is MNHNY and CDR2 SVGAGI (reference sequence). V shed 11 bases, J shed 2 bases, and the junction held 14 bases outside the gene matches. CDR3 sequence (DNA): TGTGCCGGATCCCTAGGGCGGGAGGGCCCCACAGATACGCAGTATTTT. Protein: CAGSLGREGPTDTQYF.

The chain has TRBV7-2 and TRBJ1-1; no definite D call. CDR1 is SGHTA, CDR2 FQGNSA, per germline. This CDR3 comprises 13 residues. Trimming took 5 bases from V and 4 from J, leaving 11 bases between them. The CDR3 DNA sequence: TGTGCCAGCAGCCCGACAATAGGCACTGAAGCTTTCTTT. It codes for CASSPTIGTEAFF.